The next 15 T cell receptor beta chains were all read from a single sample in a study of blood T cell repertoires in COVID-19. The assay was immunoSEQ multiplex PCR, and TCRdb's table has in-frame clones only and misses some. The table shows under 350,000 clones, with more than 75% occurring only once. The sample consisted of PBMCs or T cells enriched from blood (not recorded which). The receptors come from a woman aged 18-29 years who had recovered from COVID-19.

The rearrangement uses TRBV29-1 and TRBJ2-7, with D unclear. The CDR3 contains 12 residues. V was pared by 4 bases and J by 2 bases, with 9 bases between. Germline CDR1 and CDR2: SQVTM and ANQGSEA. CDR3 nucleotides: TGCAGCGTTGGAAAACAACCCTACGAGCAGTACTTC. Translation gives CSVGKQPYEQYF.

The chain joins TRBV9 to TRBJ2-3; possible D gene TRBD1, 5 bases. Germline V gene data show CDR1 as SGDLS and CDR2 as YYNGEE. This CDR3 contains 17 residues. V was cut by 3 bases and J by 0 bases, with 17 bases left in between. CDR3 residues: CASSAYGGHPSTDTQYF. The DNA for the CDR3 is TGTGCCAGCAGCGCCTATGGTGGACACCCTAGCACAGATACGCAGTATTTT.

DNA for the CDR3: TGTGCCACCAGTGTTGGGGAGGAGACCCAGTACTTC. As protein: CATSVGEETQYF. The V call is TRBV24-1, the J call TRBJ2-5; a weak D match, TRBD2 (5 bases). Trimming removed 5 bases at V and 5 bases at J, with 8 bases between. This CDR3 has 12 amino acids. The V gene's germline CDR1 is KGHDR and CDR2 SFDVKD.

The table lists this clone with a count of one. The chain joins TRBV10-3 to TRBJ2-7, with TRBD1 identical over 9 bases. V gave up 0 bases and J gave up 3 bases; unmatched junction bases: 9. The CDR3 has 17 amino acids. The germline gives CDR1 ENHRY, CDR2 SYGVKD. Here the CDR3 reads CAISESSYRGHGYEQYF. As DNA, the CDR3 is TGTGCCATCAGTGAGTCCTCGTACAGGGGGCACGGCTACGAGCAGTACTTC.

This rearrangement joins TRBV2 to TRBJ2-1; D is ambiguous. Looked up from germline, CDR1 is SNHLY and CDR2 is FYNNEI. This CDR3 region has 11 residues. V was shortened by 6 bases and J by 4 bases, with 4 bases between the two germline ends. The CDR3 is CASSGYNEQFF. The CDR3, as DNA: TGTGCCAGCAGCGGTTACAATGAGCAGTTCTTC. The whole variable domain, filled in from reference TRBV2 and TRBJ2-1, reads EPEVTQTPSHQVTQMGQEVILRCVPISNHLYFYWYRQILGQKVEFLVSFYNNEISEKSEIFDDQFSVERPDGSNFTLKIRSTKLEDSAMYFCASSGYNEQFFGPGTRLTVL.

The chain links TRBV19 to TRBJ1-5; no reliable D call. This CDR3 has 16 residues. The V gene lost 4 bases and the J gene lost 1 base, with 14 bases spanning the gap. CDR1 is LNHDA and CDR2 is SQIVND in the germline V gene (reference sequence). CDR3 amino acids: CASSRQTEPSNQPQHF. The DNA for the CDR3 is TGTGCCAGTAGTAGACAAACAGAACCAAGCAATCAGCCCCAGCATTTT.

The chain joins TRBV15 to TRBJ2-1, with 7 bases identical to TRBD2. This CDR3 comprises 15 residues. Germline CDR1 and CDR2: LNHNV and YYDKDF (reference sequence). After removal of 2 bases from V and 7 bases from J, the junction contained 8 bases not matched to a gene. The CDR3 here is CATSRPWGGLNEQFF. Here the CDR3 DNA reads TGTGCCACCAGCAGACCCTGGGGGGGATTGAATGAGCAGTTCTTC. The variable domain in full, with the rest retrieved from reference TRBV15 and TRBJ2-1, is DAMVIQNPRYQVTQFGKPVTLSCSQTLNHNVMYWYQQKSSQAPKLLFHYYDKDFNNEADTPDNFQSRRPNTSFCFLDIRSPGLGDTAMYLCATSRPWGGLNEQFFGPGTRLTVL.

This rearrangement joins TRBV27 to TRBJ1-1, with TRBD1 matching over 7 bases. The CDR3 has 13 amino acids. With V trimmed by 5 bases and J by 9 bases, 9 bases remained unmatched. Germline CDR1 and CDR2: MNHEY and SMNVEV (reference sequence). CDR3 sequence reads: CASSRGRGTQAFF. The CDR3 DNA sequence: TGTGCCAGCAGTAGGGGGCGGGGAACTCAAGCTTTCTTT.

This chain joins TRBV27 and TRBJ2-7, with 7 bases aligning to TRBD2. CDR1 is MNHEY, CDR2 SMNVEV, per germline (reference sequence). CDR3 size: 15 residues. Trimming at V came to 6 bases and at J to 2 bases, leaving 10 bases not matched to a gene. The CDR3 is CASRGSGTGAYEQYF. The CDR3 region has the DNA TGTGCCAGCAGGGGAAGCGGGACGGGAGCCTACGAGCAGTACTTC.

The chain joins TRBV2 to TRBJ1-2, with D uncertain. CDR3 size: 13 residues. Germline CDR1 SNHLY, CDR2 FYNNEI. V was cut by 4 bases and J by 8 bases, with 14 bases left in between. As DNA, the CDR3 is TGTGCCAGCAGTGCCCGGGGTGCTATGGGCTACACCTTC. This translates into CASSARGAMGYTF.

The chain employs TRBV2 and TRBJ2-5; D is possibly TRBD1 (5 bases). CDR1 and CDR2 from the germline V gene are SNHLY and FYNNEI. Trimming removed 8 bases from V and 0 bases from J, with 10 bases in between. This CDR3 has 13 amino acids. As DNA, the CDR3 is TGTGCCAGCGGGTCAGGGCACCAAGAGACCCAGTACTTC. It translates to CASGSGHQETQYF.

The chain is built from TRBV6-5 and TRBJ2-1, with 11 positions matching TRBD2. Germline-derived CDR1 and CDR2 are MNHEY and SVGAGI. CDR3 length equals 15 residues. After removal of 6 bases from V and 7 bases from J, the junction contained 8 bases not matched to a gene. CDR3 sequence (DNA): TGTGCCAGCAGGCCCCTAGCGGGGGGAGGGAATGAGCAGTTCTTC. Its translation: CASRPLAGGGNEQFF.

V gene TRBV7-3 combines with J gene TRBJ2-1; TRBD2 aligns across 13 bases. V trimming: 0 bases; J trimming: 9 bases; junction bases outside the gene matches: 5. Looked up from germline, CDR1 is SGHTA and CDR2 is FQGTGA. This CDR3 contains 16 residues. The CDR3 here is CASSLTGTSGVAEQFF. CDR3 nucleotide sequence: TGTGCCAGCAGCTTAACGGGGACTAGCGGGGTGGCTGAGCAGTTCTTC.

V is TRBV2 and J is TRBJ2-7; tentatively, D is TRBD1 (6 bases). Trimming stripped 9 bases from V and 2 bases from J, with 14 bases between. CDR1 is SNHLY and CDR2 is FYNNEI in the germline V gene. This CDR3 region has 13 residues. For the CDR3, the DNA is TGTGCCAGTACCGGGACAAGCACCTACGAGCAGTACTTC. Amino acid sequence: CASTGTSTYEQYF.

The chain has TRBV29-1 and TRBJ1-1, with D possibly TRBD1 on 5 matching bases. The CDR3 extends over 13 amino acids. Germline V CDR1 and CDR2: SQVTM, ANQGSEA. With 5 bases removed from V and 0 bases from J, the gap between germline ends came to 10 bases. The CDR3 reads CSVRTPLNTEAFF. CDR3 in DNA: TGCAGCGTTAGGACACCCTTGAACACTGAAGCTTTCTTT.